This T cell receptor (beta chain) was obtained from a study of T cells after yellow fever vaccination. General study findings and limits: In post-booster samples, most primary-vaccination clones reappeared (approximately 96% CD4, 88% CD8).

One entry per CDR3 protein, called by TCRdb with MiXCR from the 5' RACE reads. The table lists some 340,000 distinct CDR3 sequences, roughly 10% of them singletons, with 2.5% to 4% in the top ten. This clonotype came up a few times. The target antigen is unknown. In germline, CDR1 is DFQATT, CDR2 SNEGSKA (reference sequence). Trimming cost V 6 bases and J 6 bases; bases outside gene matches: 9. The CDR3 length is 13 residues. The material sequenced was CD4+ T cells sorted from PBMCs, taken 45 days after the yellow fever booster vaccination. This clonotype was sampled from a man aged 18 to 29 who received the YFV17D yellow fever vaccine. The gene calls are TRBV20-1 and TRBJ2-5, with TRBD2 matching over 8 bases. The CDR3 is CSAPDPGGKTQYF. For the CDR3, the DNA is TGCAGTGCCCCCGATCCGGGAGGGAAGACCCAGTACTTC.